The rows below give T cell receptor beta chains drawn from one sample of a study of T cell responses to AZD1222 COVID-19 vaccine. Assay: immunoSEQ multiplex PCR; the TCRdb copy retains only in-frame clones and omits some. The sample has approximately 120,000 clones; about 83% are singletons. Material: peripheral blood, obtained on day 0 of AZD1222 vaccination. The source of these receptors is an adult in good health. Each CDR3 is given with its conserved first and last residue. The order of the fields is clone size, V gene, J gene, CDR3 protein. Size is omitted from some rows. Given values are once, few, many or a class for expanded clones.

-	TRBV28	TRBJ1-5	CASSPPGRGQPQHF
-	TRBV19	TRBJ1-3	CASSQGQGDGNTIYF
-	TRBV7-2	TRBJ2-3	CASSLWGGAGGDADTQYF
-	TRBV21-1	TRBJ2-1	CASSKDTRQVYNEQFF
-	TRBV28	TRBJ2-5	CASSKTSGPAETQYF
-	TRBV18	TRBJ2-5	CASSPTYQETQYF
-	TRBV28	TRBJ1-6	CASSLWGADSPLHF
once	TRBV30	TRBJ1-2	CAWSVGAGYTF
-	TRBV5-1	TRBJ2-3	CASSPTGLSTDTQYF
-	TRBV7-9	TRBJ2-3	CASSPGTDTQYF
-	TRBV7-9	TRBJ2-5	CASSQTPSASGETQYF
-	TRBV27	TRBJ1-5	CASRLTGHNQPQHF
few	TRBV14	TRBJ1-6	CASSLTTETSSYNSPLHF
-	TRBV29-1	TRBJ2-7	CSVGKGGGRYF
-	TRBV7-9	TRBJ1-3	CASSSTGNTIYF
-	TRBV5-1	TRBJ2-5	CASSLPTGGLLQETQYF
-	TRBV19	TRBJ2-1	CASRLAGGKENEQFF
-	TRBV9	TRBJ2-2	CASSVVPAPNTGELFF
-	TRBV28	TRBJ2-5	CASSLGPETQYF
-	TRBV6-5	TRBJ2-7	CASSYDRIPYEQYF
few	TRBV2	TRBJ2-4	CASRSGTVGGNIQYF
-	TRBV28	TRBJ2-7	CASSPDSRYEQYF
-	TRBV5-1	TRBJ2-5	CASSRDRVETQYF
-	TRBV19	TRBJ1-1	CASSPPGGEAFF
-	TRBV2	TRBJ1-5	CASSEDSNSNQPQHF
-	TRBV28	TRBJ2-3	CASSPYSSGRDTQYF
-	TRBV14	TRBJ2-1	CASSPILVAGPFF
-	TRBV19	TRBJ2-7	CASTPGGTGSYEQYF
-	TRBV30	TRBJ2-7	CAWSDIEQYF
-	TRBV6-2/TRBV6-3	TRBJ2-1	CASSRLAGGPNEQFF
-	TRBV9	TRBJ2-3	CASSVEAGVGTDTQYF
-	TRBV12-3/TRBV12-4	TRBJ1-1	CASSLRRTEAFF
-	TRBV19	TRBJ2-1	CASSIVAGGFDEQFF
-	TRBV3-1/TRBV3-2	TRBJ1-2	CASSRDSYGYTF
-	TRBV7-2	TRBJ2-1	CASSLEGTGAYNEQFF
-	TRBV2	TRBJ1-6	CASSEGGLRNSPLHF
few	TRBV3-1/TRBV3-2	TRBJ2-5	CASSQVPPTAAAQYF
-	TRBV7-2	TRBJ2-7	CASSFSGFTYEQYF
once	TRBV28	TRBJ1-6	CASSLGQGAGSYNSPLHF
once	TRBV27	TRBJ2-7	CASSLRQGGYYEQYF
-	TRBV11-2	TRBJ2-7	CASSPKAKEQYF
-	TRBV30	TRBJ2-1	CAWSNGLANEQFF
-	TRBV6-2/TRBV6-3	TRBJ2-4	CASSYREDIQYF
-	TRBV28	TRBJ2-7	CASIHPGQGYEQYF
-	TRBV6-5	TRBJ2-1	CASRRGSSYNEQFF
-	TRBV28	TRBJ2-7	CASTDTGYEQYF
-	TRBV28	TRBJ1-2	CASSLGQGAHYGYTF
-	TRBV7-3	TRBJ2-1	CASSLPSQDNEQFF
-	TRBV7-8	TRBJ1-3	CASSRRAGNTIYF
-	TRBV19	TRBJ2-1	CASSVDWMEQFF
-	TRBV30	TRBJ1-5	CAWSGEVGGVAQHF
few	TRBV19	TRBJ2-1	CASSSLISYNEQFF
-	TRBV6-6	TRBJ1-2	CASRSPGQATNYGYTF
-	TRBV5-5	TRBJ2-1	CASSFGPTMKIEQFF
-	TRBV7-2	TRBJ1-6	CASSLMGISNSPLHF
-	TRBV14	TRBJ1-4	CASSQAGTANEKLFF
-	TRBV7-2	TRBJ2-1	CASSFLVSYNEQFF
-	TRBV27	TRBJ2-7	CASKPGLAGEQQYF
-	TRBV6-5	TRBJ2-7	CASSRRGGYEQYF
few	TRBV19	TRBJ2-1	CASSVISGEGNEQFF